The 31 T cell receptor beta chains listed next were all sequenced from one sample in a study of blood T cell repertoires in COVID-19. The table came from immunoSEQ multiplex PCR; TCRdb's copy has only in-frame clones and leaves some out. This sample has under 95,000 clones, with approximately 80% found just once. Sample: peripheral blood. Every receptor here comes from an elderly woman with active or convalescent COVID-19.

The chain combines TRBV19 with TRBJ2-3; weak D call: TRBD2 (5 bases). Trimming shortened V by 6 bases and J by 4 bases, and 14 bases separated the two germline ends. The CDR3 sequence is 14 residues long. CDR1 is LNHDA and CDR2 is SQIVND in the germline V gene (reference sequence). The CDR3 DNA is TGTGCCAGTAGGAGGGTGGGAATGTCAGATACGCAGTATTTT. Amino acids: CASRRVGMSDTQYF.

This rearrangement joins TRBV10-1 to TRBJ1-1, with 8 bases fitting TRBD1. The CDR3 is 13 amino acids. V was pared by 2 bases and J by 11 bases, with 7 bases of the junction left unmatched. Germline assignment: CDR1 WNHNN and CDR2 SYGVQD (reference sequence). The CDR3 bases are TGCGCCAGCAGTGAGATCCCCAACAGGGGGGCTTTCTTT. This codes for CASSEIPNRGAFF.

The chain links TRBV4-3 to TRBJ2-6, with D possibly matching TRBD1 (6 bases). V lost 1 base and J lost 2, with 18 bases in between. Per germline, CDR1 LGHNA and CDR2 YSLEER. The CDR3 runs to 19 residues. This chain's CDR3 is CASSQGRMQGLPGANVLTF. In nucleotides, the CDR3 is TGCGCCAGCAGCCAAGGTCGTATGCAGGGGCTACCTGGGGCCAACGTCCTGACTTTC.

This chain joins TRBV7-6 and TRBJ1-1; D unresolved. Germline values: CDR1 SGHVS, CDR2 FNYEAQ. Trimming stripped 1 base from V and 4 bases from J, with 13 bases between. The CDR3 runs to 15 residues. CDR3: CASSLGGTIPTEAFF. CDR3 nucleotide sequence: TGTGCCAGCAGCTTAGGAGGCACAATCCCCACTGAAGCTTTCTTT.

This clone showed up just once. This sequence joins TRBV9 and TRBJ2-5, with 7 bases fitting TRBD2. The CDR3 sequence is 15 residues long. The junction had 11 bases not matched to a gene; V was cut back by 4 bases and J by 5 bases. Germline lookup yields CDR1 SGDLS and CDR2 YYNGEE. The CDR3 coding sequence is TGTGCCAGCAGCACCCGAGCGGGGAACCGGGAGACCCAGTACTTC. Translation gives CASSTRAGNRETQYF.

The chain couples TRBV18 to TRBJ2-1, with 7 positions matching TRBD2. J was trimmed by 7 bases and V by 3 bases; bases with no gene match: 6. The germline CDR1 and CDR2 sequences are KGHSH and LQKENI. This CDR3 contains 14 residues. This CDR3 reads CASSPRDYTNEQFF. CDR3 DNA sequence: TGTGCCAGCTCACCCCGGGACTATACTAATGAGCAGTTCTTC. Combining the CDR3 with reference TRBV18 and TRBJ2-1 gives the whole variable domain NAGVMQNPRHLVRRRGQEARLRCSPMKGHSHVYWYRQLPEEGLKFMVYLQKENIIDESGMPKERFSAEFPKEGPSILRIQQVVRGDSAAYFCASSPRDYTNEQFFGPGTRLTVL.

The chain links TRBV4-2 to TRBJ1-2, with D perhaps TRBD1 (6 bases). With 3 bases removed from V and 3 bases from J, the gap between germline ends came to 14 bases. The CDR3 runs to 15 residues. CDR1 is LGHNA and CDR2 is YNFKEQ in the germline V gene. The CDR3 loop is CASSHKGGTYYGYTF. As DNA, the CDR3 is TGTGCCAGCAGCCATAAAGGGGGTACATACTATGGCTACACCTTC.

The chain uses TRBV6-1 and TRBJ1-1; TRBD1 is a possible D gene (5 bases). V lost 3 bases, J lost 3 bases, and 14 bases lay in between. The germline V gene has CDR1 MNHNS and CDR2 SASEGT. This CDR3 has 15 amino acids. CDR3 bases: TGTGCCAGCAGTGAGGCAGGGTGGGAGGACACTGAAGCTTTCTTT. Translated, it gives CASSEAGWEDTEAFF.

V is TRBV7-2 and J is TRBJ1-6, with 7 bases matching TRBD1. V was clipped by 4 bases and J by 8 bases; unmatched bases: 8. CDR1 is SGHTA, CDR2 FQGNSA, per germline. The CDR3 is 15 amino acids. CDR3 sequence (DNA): TGTGCCAGCAGCTCTCCGGGACAGCTGTATTCACCCCTCCACTTT. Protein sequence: CASSSPGQLYSPLHF.

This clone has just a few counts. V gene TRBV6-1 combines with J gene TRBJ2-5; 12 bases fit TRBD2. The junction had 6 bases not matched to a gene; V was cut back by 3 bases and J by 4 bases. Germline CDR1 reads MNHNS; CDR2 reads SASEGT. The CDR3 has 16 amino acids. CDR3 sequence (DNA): TGTGCCAGCAGTGATAGGCGACTAGCGGGAGTAGAGACCCAGTACTTC. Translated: CASSDRRLAGVETQYF.

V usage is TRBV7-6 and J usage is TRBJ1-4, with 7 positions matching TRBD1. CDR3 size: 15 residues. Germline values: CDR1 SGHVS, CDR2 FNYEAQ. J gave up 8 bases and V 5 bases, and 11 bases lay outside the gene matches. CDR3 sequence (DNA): TGTGCCAGCAGCCCACCGGGACAGTGGGGGGAAAAACTGTTTTTT. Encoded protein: CASSPPGQWGEKLFF. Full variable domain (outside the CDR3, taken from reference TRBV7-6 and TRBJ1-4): GAGVSQSPRYKVTKRGQDVALRCDPISGHVSLYWYRQALGQGPEFLTYFNYEAQQDKSGLPNDRFSAERPEGSISTLTIQRTEQRDSAMYRCASSPPGQWGEKLFFGSGTQLSVL.

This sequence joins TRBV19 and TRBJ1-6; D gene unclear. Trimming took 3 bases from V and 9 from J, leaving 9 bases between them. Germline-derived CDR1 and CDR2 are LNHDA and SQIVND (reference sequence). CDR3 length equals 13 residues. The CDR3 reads CASSMIGGSPLHF. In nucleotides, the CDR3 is TGTGCCAGTAGTATGATAGGCGGTTCACCCCTCCACTTT.

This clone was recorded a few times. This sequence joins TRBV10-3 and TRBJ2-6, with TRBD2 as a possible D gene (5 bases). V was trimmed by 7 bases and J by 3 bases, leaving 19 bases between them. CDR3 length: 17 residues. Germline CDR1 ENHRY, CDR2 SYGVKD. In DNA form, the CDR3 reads TGTGCCATCATGAGTAGCGTTCAAGTGGGTGGGGCCAACGTCCTGACTTTC. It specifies CAIMSSVQVGGANVLTF.

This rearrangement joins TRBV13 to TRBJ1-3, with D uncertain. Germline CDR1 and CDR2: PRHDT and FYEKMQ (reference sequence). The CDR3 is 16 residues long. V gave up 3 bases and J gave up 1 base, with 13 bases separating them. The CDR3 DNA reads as TGTGCCAGCAGCTTGAGGTTCCGGAGTTCTGGAAACACCATATATTTT. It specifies CASSLRFRSSGNTIYF.

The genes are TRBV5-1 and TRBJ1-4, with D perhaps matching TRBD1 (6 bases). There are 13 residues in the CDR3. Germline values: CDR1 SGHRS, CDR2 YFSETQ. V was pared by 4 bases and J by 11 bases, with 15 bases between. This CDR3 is CASSHGRGGKLFF. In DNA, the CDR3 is TGCGCCAGCAGCCACGGTAGGGGGGGGAAACTGTTTTTT.

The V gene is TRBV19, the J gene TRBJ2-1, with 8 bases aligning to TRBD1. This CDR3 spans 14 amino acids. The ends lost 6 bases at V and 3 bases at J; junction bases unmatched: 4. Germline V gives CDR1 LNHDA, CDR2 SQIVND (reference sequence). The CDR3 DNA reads TGTGCCAGTAGGACCGGGACAGGCTACAATGAGCAGTTCTTC. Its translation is CASRTGTGYNEQFF.

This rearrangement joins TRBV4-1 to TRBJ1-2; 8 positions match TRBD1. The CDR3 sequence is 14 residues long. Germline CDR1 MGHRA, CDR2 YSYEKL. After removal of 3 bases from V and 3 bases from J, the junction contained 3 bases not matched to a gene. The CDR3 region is CASSHLTGDYGYTF. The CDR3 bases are TGCGCCAGCAGCCACCTGACAGGGGACTATGGCTACACCTTC.

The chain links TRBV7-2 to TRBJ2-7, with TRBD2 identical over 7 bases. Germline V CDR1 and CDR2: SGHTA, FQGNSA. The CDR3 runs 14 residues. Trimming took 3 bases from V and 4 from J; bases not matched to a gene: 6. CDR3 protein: CASSFYLAEYEQYF. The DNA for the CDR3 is TGTGCCAGCAGCTTTTATCTAGCGGAGTACGAGCAGTACTTC.

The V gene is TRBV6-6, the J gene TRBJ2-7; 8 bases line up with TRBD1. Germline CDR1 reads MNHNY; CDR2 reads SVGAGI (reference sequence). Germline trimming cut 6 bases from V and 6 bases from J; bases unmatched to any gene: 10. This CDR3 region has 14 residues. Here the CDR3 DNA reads TGTGCCAGCAGGGCAGGGGGCCTATTTGGCGAGCAGTACTTC. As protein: CASRAGGLFGEQYF.

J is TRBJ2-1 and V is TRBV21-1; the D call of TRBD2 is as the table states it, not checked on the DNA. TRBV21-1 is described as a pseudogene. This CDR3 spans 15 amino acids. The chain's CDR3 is CASNLLAGGGYEQFF. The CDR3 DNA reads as TGTGCCAGCAACCTACTAGCGGGAGGTGGGTATGAGCAGTTCTTC.

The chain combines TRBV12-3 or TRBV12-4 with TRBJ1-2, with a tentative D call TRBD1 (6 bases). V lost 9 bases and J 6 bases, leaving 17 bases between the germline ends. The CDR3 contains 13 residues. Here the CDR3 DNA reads TGTGCCAGTAAACAGGGACCTGAGAATGGCTACACCTTC. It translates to CASKQGPENGYTF.

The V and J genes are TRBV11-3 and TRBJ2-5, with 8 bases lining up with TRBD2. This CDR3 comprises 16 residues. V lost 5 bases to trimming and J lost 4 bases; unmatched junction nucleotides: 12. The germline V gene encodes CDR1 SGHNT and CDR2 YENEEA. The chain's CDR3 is CASSISLRGGVETQYF. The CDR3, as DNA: TGTGCCAGCAGCATCAGCCTACGGGGGGGCGTAGAGACCCAGTACTTC.

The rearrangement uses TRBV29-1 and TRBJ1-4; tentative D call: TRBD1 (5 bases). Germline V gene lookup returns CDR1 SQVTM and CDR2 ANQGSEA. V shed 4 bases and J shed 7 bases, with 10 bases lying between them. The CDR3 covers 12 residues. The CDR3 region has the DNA TGCAGCGTTGGCAGGGTTGGTGAAAAACTGTTTTTT. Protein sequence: CSVGRVGEKLFF. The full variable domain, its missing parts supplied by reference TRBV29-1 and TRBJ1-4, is SAVISQKPSRDICQRGTSLTIQCQVDSQVTMMFWYRQQPGQSLTLIATANQGSEATYESGFVIDKFPISRPNLTFSTLTVSNMSPEDSSIYLCSVGRVGEKLFFGSGTQLSVL.

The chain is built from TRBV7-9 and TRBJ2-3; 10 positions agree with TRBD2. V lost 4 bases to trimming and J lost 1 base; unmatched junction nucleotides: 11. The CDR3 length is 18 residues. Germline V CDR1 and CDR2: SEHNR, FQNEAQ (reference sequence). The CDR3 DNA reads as TGTGCCAGCAGCTGGGGCCTTTGGAGCGGGGGGGGCACAGATACGCAGTATTTT. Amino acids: CASSWGLWSGGGTDTQYF.

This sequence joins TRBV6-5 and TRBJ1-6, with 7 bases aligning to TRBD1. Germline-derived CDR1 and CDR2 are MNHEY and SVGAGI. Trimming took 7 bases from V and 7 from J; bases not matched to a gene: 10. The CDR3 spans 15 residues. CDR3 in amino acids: CASILQGLGNSPLHF. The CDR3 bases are TGTGCCAGCATCCTACAGGGGCTCGGGAATTCACCCCTCCACTTT.

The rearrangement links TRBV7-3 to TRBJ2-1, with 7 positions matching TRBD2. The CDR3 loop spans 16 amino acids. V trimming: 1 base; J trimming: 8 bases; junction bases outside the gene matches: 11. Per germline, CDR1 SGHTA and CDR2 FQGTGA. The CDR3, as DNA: TGTGCCAGCAGCTTAAGCGTGGCGGGAGATCCGGATGAGCAGTTCTTC. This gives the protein CASSLSVAGDPDEQFF.

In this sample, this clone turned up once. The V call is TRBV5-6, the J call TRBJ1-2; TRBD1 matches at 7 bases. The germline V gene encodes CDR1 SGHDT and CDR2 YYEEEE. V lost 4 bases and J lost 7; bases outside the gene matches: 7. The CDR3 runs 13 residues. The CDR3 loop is CASSPDRRGGYTF. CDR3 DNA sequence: TGTGCCAGCAGCCCGGACAGGCGGGGTGGCTACACCTTC. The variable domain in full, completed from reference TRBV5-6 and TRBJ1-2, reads DAGVTQSPTHLIKTRGQQVTLRCSPKSGHDTVSWYQQALGQGPQFIFQYYEEEERQRGNFPDRFSGHQFPNYSSELNVNALLLGDSALYLCASSPDRRGGYTFGSGTRLTVV.

The CDR3 is CASSFPGEETQYF. For the CDR3, the DNA is TGCGCCAGCAGCTTTCCAGGGGAGGAGACCCAGTACTTC. The chain uses TRBV5-1 and TRBJ2-5; the D gene is possibly TRBD1 (6 bases). Germline CDR1 reads SGHRS; CDR2 reads YFSETQ. The CDR3 runs 13 residues. V was shortened by 2 bases and J by 5 bases, with 10 bases between the two germline ends.

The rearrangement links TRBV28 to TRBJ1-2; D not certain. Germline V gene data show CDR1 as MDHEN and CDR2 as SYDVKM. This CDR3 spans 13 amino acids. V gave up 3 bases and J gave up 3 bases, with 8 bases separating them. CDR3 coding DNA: TGTGCCAGCAGTTTGCAGGCGCACTATGGCTACACCTTC. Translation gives CASSLQAHYGYTF.

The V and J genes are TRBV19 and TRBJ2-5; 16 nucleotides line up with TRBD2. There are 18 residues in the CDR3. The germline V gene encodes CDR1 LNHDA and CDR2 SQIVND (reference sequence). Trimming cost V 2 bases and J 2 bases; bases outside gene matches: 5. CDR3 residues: CASSIRGLAGGQQETQYF. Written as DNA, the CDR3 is TGTGCCAGTAGTATAAGGGGACTAGCGGGGGGGCAACAAGAGACCCAGTACTTC. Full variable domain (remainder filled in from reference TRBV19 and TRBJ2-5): DGGITQSPKYLFRKEGQNVTLSCEQNLNHDAMYWYRQDPGQGLRLIYYSQIVNDFQKGDIAEGYSVSREKKESFPLTVTSAQKNPTAFYLCASSIRGLAGGQQETQYFGPGTRLLVL.

DNA for the CDR3: TGTGCCAGCAGACAGGGAGTTCGAGCTTTCTTT. This translates into CASRQGVRAFF. The chain has TRBV28 and TRBJ1-1, with D perhaps TRBD1 (6 bases). The CDR3 loop spans 11 amino acids. Germline lookup yields CDR1 MDHEN and CDR2 SYDVKM. V was pared by 6 bases and J by 10 bases, with 12 bases between.